This passage covers 20 T cell receptor beta chains from one sample sequenced in a study of blood T cell repertoires in COVID-19. The assay was immunoSEQ multiplex PCR, and TCRdb's table has in-frame clones only and misses some. The sample has about 250,000 clones; about 90% are singletons. Material for sequencing was PBMCs or T cells enriched from blood (not recorded which). These receptors originate from a woman aged 40 to 50 who had been exposed to COVID-19.

This chain joins TRBV11-2 and TRBJ1-1, with D tentatively TRBD1 (6 bases). The germline V and J ends were trimmed by 0 bases and 4 bases, with 12 bases remaining between them. Germline V gives CDR1 SGHAT, CDR2 FQNNGV. There are 15 residues in the CDR3. The CDR3 region has the DNA TGTGCCAGCAGCTTAGAAGGGGGTCAGGGCACTGAAGCTTTCTTT. This gives the protein CASSLEGGQGTEAFF.

The V call is TRBV2, the J call TRBJ2-2; D is unclear. The CDR3 spans 13 residues. Trimming shortened V by 4 bases and J by 1 base, and 4 bases separated the two germline ends. Germline lookup yields CDR1 SNHLY and CDR2 FYNNEI. CDR3 sequence reads: CASSGLNTGELFF. The CDR3, as DNA: TGTGCCAGCAGTGGGCTGAACACCGGGGAGCTGTTTTTT.

Only one count was recorded for this clone. The chain uses TRBV5-3 and TRBJ1-4; TRBD1 matches 10 bases. Being an ORF, TRBV5-3 has a function that is uncertain. V was clipped by 3 bases and J by 0 bases; unmatched bases: 20. The CDR3 consists of 22 residues. The CDR3 loop reads CARSSPRDRGPNGVSTNEKLFF. DNA for the CDR3: TGTGCCAGAAGCTCACCCCGGGACAGGGGCCCCAACGGGGTTTCAACTAATGAAAAACTGTTTTTT.

J is TRBJ2-7 and V is TRBV6-5, with TRBD2 matching 7 bases. Losses at the gene ends were 9 bases for V and 5 bases for J; bases not matched to a gene: 10. CDR1 MNHEY and CDR2 SVGAGI come from the germline V gene. The CDR3 is made up of 13 amino acids. This CDR3 reads CASNGGNVHEQYF. For the CDR3, the DNA is TGTGCCAGTAACGGGGGGAATGTCCACGAGCAGTACTTC.

The chain couples TRBV20-1 to TRBJ2-3; D possibly corresponds to TRBD2 (6 bases). Trimming left V 3 bases short and J 0 bases short, with 13 bases between. From germline, CDR1 is DFQATT and CDR2 SNEGSKA (reference sequence). The CDR3 runs 15 residues. CDR3 bases: TGCAGTGCTAGTGGGCGGGATGGTAGCACAGATACGCAGTATTTT. Its translation is CSASGRDGSTDTQYF.

The chain links TRBV27 to TRBJ1-1; 7 nucleotides agree with TRBD1. Germline CDR1 and CDR2: MNHEY and SMNVEV (reference sequence). Trimming at V came to 3 bases and at J to 7 bases, leaving 11 bases not matched to a gene. The CDR3 spans 15 residues. CDR3 protein: CASSFTGQMGYEAFF. Here the CDR3 DNA reads TGTGCCAGCAGTTTTACGGGACAGATGGGCTATGAAGCTTTCTTT.

The chain is built from TRBV5-1 and TRBJ1-1; 11 bases align to TRBD1. The CDR3 consists of 18 residues. Germline CDR1 SGHRS, CDR2 YFSETQ. The J segment lost 1 base and the V segment lost 6 bases, leaving 14 bases of the junction unmatched. The CDR3 DNA sequence: TGCGCCAGCAACGTAACAGGACAGGGGGCGATTCCGAACACTGAAGCTTTCTTT. As protein: CASNVTGQGAIPNTEAFF.

This clone was detected a few times. The V and J genes are TRBV4-1 and TRBJ2-7; D possibly corresponds to TRBD2 (5 bases). The V gene's germline CDR1 is MGHRA and CDR2 YSYEKL. The CDR3 runs to 14 residues. V was shortened by 1 base and J by 3 bases, with 10 bases between the two germline ends. Here the CDR3 reads CASSQVDRGYEQYV. Here the CDR3 DNA reads TGCGCCAGCAGCCAAGTGGACCGGGGCTACGAGCAGTACGTC.

The J gene is TRBJ2-7, the V gene TRBV6-1; 11 bases are shared with TRBD1. V gave up 2 bases and J gave up 7 bases; unmatched junction bases: 4. Germline V gene sequence: CDR1 MNHNS, CDR2 SASEGT. The CDR3 consists of 14 residues. The DNA for the CDR3 is TGTGCCAGCAGTGAATTGGACAGGGGGCTGGAGCAGTACTTC. It translates to CASSELDRGLEQYF.

DNA for the CDR3: TGTGCCAGCAGCTCCGGGGGGACCCAGTACTTC. Protein sequence: CASSSGGTQYF. The genes are TRBV27 and TRBJ2-5; weak D call: TRBD2 (6 bases). V was cut by 6 bases and J by 7 bases, with 9 bases left in between. Germline CDR1 MNHEY, CDR2 SMNVEV (reference sequence). The CDR3 has 11 amino acids.

V usage is TRBV5-4 and J usage is TRBJ2-3; D gene unclear. Trimming left V 2 bases short and J 3 bases short, with 19 bases between. Germline CDR1 reads SGHNT; CDR2 reads YYREEE (reference sequence). The CDR3 runs to 17 residues. The CDR3 sequence is CASSFTAISDLTDTQYF. As DNA, the CDR3 is TGTGCCAGCAGCTTTACGGCCATAAGCGACTTAACAGATACGCAGTATTTT.

This clone was recorded only once. The rearrangement uses TRBV7-3 and TRBJ2-5, with 7 bases matching TRBD1. After removal of 6 bases from V and 5 bases from J, the junction contained 6 bases not matched to a gene. The CDR3 is made up of 13 amino acids. Germline lookup yields CDR1 SGHTA and CDR2 FQGTGA. This chain's CDR3 is CASSSTGSETQYF. Written as DNA, the CDR3 is TGTGCCAGCAGTTCGACAGGGTCGGAGACCCAGTACTTC.

The chain couples TRBV2 to TRBJ2-3; TRBD2 aligns across 7 bases. The ends lost 5 bases at V and 5 bases at J; junction bases unmatched: 4. In germline, CDR1 is SNHLY, CDR2 FYNNEI. The CDR3 has 13 residues. The CDR3 is CASSPLAVDTQYF. The CDR3 DNA follows: TGTGCCAGCAGTCCCCTAGCGGTAGATACGCAGTATTTT.

The rearrangement links TRBV9 to TRBJ2-2; D remains ambiguous. Germline CDR1 and CDR2: SGDLS and YYNGEE. CDR3 length equals 13 residues. The V end lost 0 bases, the J end lost 6 bases, and 6 bases lay between the germline ends. DNA for the CDR3: TGTGCCAGCAGCGTAGATGGCTCCGGGGAGCTGTTTTTT. It codes for CASSVDGSGELFF.

This clone was seen a handful of times. The chain employs TRBV10-3 and TRBJ2-3; possibly TRBD2 for D (6 bases). CDR3 length: 14 residues. V lost 6 bases, J lost 0 bases, and 10 bases lay in between. CDR1 and CDR2 from the germline V gene are ENHRY and SYGVKD. CDR3 region: CAIRGTGSTDTQYF. CDR3 bases: TGTGCCATCAGGGGGACTGGGAGCACAGATACGCAGTATTTT.

The V call is TRBV15, the J call TRBJ2-5; D perhaps matches TRBD2 (5 bases). This CDR3 has 14 residues. Per germline, CDR1 LNHNV and CDR2 YYDKDF (reference sequence). Trimming took off 1 base at V and 4 bases at J, with 10 bases between the two ends. DNA for the CDR3: TGTGCCACCAGCAGAGGGAGAGGGATAGAGACCCAGTACTTC. Translation gives CATSRGRGIETQYF.

This clone has just a few counts. At one boundary the junction diverges from the germline segment, which might be a read error. V gene TRBV18 combines with J gene TRBJ1-4; no reliable D call. This CDR3 has 15 residues. The germline V gene has CDR1 KGHSH and CDR2 LQKENI. The chain's CDR3 is CATSSREEANEKLFF. The CDR3 DNA reads TGTGCCACCTCATCCCGGGAAGAGGCTAATGAAAAACTGTTTTTT.

The genes are TRBV24-1 and TRBJ2-1; D is perhaps TRBD1 (6 bases). The V gene's germline CDR1 is KGHDR and CDR2 SFDVKD. V gave up 0 bases and J gave up 8 bases, with 16 bases separating them. This CDR3 contains 16 residues. CDR3 sequence reads: CATSDLSQGIGDEQFF. The CDR3 nucleotides read TGTGCCACCAGTGATTTGAGCCAGGGGATTGGGGATGAGCAGTTCTTC.

V is TRBV29-1 and J is TRBJ2-1; the match to TRBD1 covers 8 bases. This CDR3 contains 14 residues. V lost 7 bases to trimming and J lost 6 bases; unmatched junction nucleotides: 11. Germline V gene lookup returns CDR1 SQVTM and CDR2 ANQGSEA. Written as DNA, the CDR3 is TGCAGCGCGGACCCTTGGACAGGGCGCAATGAGCAGTTCTTC. It specifies CSADPWTGRNEQFF.

The chain carries TRBV13 and TRBJ1-6; 9 bases fit TRBD1. This CDR3 region has 16 residues. Trimming cost V 0 bases and J 7 bases; bases outside gene matches: 4. The germline V gene has CDR1 PRHDT and CDR2 FYEKMQ (reference sequence). This CDR3 is CASSLGLGTGNSPLHF. CDR3 DNA: TGTGCCAGCAGCTTAGGCCTAGGGACAGGGAATTCACCCCTCCACTTT.